Shown below are 28 T cell receptor beta chains from a single sample sequenced in a study of shared clonotypes between healthy human individuals. The method was immunoSEQ multiplex PCR; TCRdb's version includes in-frame clones alone and lacks a portion of them. The sample consists of millions of clones, around nine tenths of them appearing once. Source material: naive CD4+ T cells sorted from blood. The subset is: CD45RA+ positively selected. These TCRs come from a man younger than 35 in good health.

The V call is TRBV30, the J call TRBJ2-2; a weak D match, TRBD1 (6 bases). CDR1 GTSNPN and CDR2 SVGIG come from the germline V gene (reference sequence). V lost 5 bases and J lost 2, with 12 bases in between. This CDR3 region has 14 residues. CDR3: CAWPGQHNTGELFF. The CDR3 nucleotides are TGTGCCTGGCCCGGACAGCATAACACCGGGGAGCTGTTTTTT.

The chain is built from TRBV5-1 and TRBJ1-4; 11 bases align to TRBD1. This CDR3 is 15 amino acids long. Germline CDR1 SGHRS, CDR2 YFSETQ. V lost 2 bases, J lost 4 bases, and 1 base stayed unmatched. The CDR3, as DNA: TGCGCCAGCAGCTTCGGGACAGGGGGTAATGAAAAACTGTTTTTT. Protein product: CASSFGTGGNEKLFF. The full variable domain, completed using reference TRBV5-1 and TRBJ1-4, is KAGVTQTPRYLIKTRGQQVTLSCSPISGHRSVSWYQQTPGQGLQFLFEYFSETQRNKGNFPGRFSGRQFSNSRSEMNVSTLELGDSALYLCASSFGTGGNEKLFFGSGTQLSVL.

The chain employs TRBV6-1 and TRBJ1-1; D gene ambiguous. The CDR3 consists of 13 residues. The ends were cut back, 7 bases at V and 5 bases at J, with 14 bases in the middle. Germline loops: CDR1 MNHNS, CDR2 SASEGT. CDR3 amino acids: CASTRELTTEAFF. The CDR3 bases are TGTGCCAGCACGAGGGAACTTACTACTGAAGCTTTCTTT.

This rearrangement joins TRBV6-6 to TRBJ1-1; TRBD1 might be the D (5 bases). Looked up from germline, CDR1 is MNHNY and CDR2 is SVGAGI (reference sequence). This CDR3 has 14 amino acids. Trimming shortened V by 4 bases and J by 3 bases, and 12 bases separated the two germline ends. Here the CDR3 DNA reads TGTGCCAGCAGTTTCCCCACAGGAGACACTGAAGCTTTCTTT. Residues: CASSFPTGDTEAFF.

The chain links TRBV30 to TRBJ2-3; tentative D call: TRBD1 (7 bases). Trimming stripped 5 bases from V and 0 bases from J, with 12 bases between. Germline assignment: CDR1 GTSNPN and CDR2 SVGIG (reference sequence). CDR3 length: 14 amino acids. The CDR3 DNA reads TGTGCCTGGGCCAGGGGGGTTAGCACAGATACGCAGTATTTT. Translated: CAWARGVSTDTQYF.

This clone was found a few times. V and J are TRBV29-1 and TRBJ1-4, with a possible D match to TRBD1 (5 bases). Between the trimmed V and J ends, which lost 6 bases and 7 bases, there was a span of 9 bases. This CDR3 spans 11 amino acids. The V gene's germline CDR1 is SQVTM and CDR2 ANQGSEA. CDR3 DNA: TGCAGCGTCCGGGACTCTGAAAAACTGTTTTTT. It codes for CSVRDSEKLFF. Filled out from reference TRBV29-1 and TRBJ1-4, the complete variable domain reads SAVISQKPSRDICQRGTSLTIQCQVDSQVTMMFWYRQQPGQSLTLIATANQGSEATYESGFVIDKFPISRPNLTFSTLTVSNMSPEDSSIYLCSVRDSEKLFFGSGTQLSVL.

For this clone: Additional DNA sequences in this sample encode the identical CDR3. The rearrangement uses TRBV6-5 and TRBJ2-1, with D maybe TRBD1 (5 bases). V dropped 5 bases and J dropped 0 bases, with 11 bases sitting between them. Looked up from germline, CDR1 is MNHEY and CDR2 is SVGAGI. The CDR3 extends over 15 amino acids. The chain's CDR3 is CASSRQGSSYNEQFF. The CDR3, as DNA: TGTGCCAGCAGTCGGCAGGGAAGCTCCTACAATGAGCAGTTCTTC.

J is TRBJ1-6 and V is TRBV28; tentative D call: TRBD1 (5 bases). Trimming took 0 bases from V and 0 from J, leaving 9 bases between them. This CDR3 has 17 residues. In germline, CDR1 is MDHEN, CDR2 SYDVKM. CDR3 coding DNA: TGTGCCAGCAGTTTATGGGGGGGAGACTCCTATAATTCACCCCTCCACTTT. It codes for CASSLWGGDSYNSPLHF.

The chain combines TRBV19 with TRBJ1-5; no clear D. The CDR3 loop spans 15 amino acids. V lost 0 bases and J 4 bases, leaving 10 bases between the germline ends. Germline V CDR1 and CDR2: LNHDA, SQIVND (reference sequence). CDR3 coding DNA: TGTGCCAGTAGTATAGATGCGGGCAGTAATCAGCCCCAGCATTTT. It yields the protein CASSIDAGSNQPQHF.

This chain links TRBV25-1 with TRBJ2-5; no clear D gene. With the DNA end fitting TRBJ2-7 better, the J assignment may be wrong. CDR3 length equals 11 residues. In germline, CDR1 is MGHDK, CDR2 SYGVNS. The CDR3 nucleotides read TGTGCCAGCAGCCCGGGCTACGAGCAGTACTTC. Protein sequence: CASSPGYEQYF.

The V call is TRBV6-6, the J call TRBJ2-2, with a tentative D call TRBD2 (5 bases). V lost 0 bases to trimming and J lost 3 bases, with 11 bases between them. This CDR3 is 16 amino acids long. Looked up from germline, CDR1 is MNHNY and CDR2 is SVGAGI (reference sequence). CDR3 nucleotide sequence: TGTGCCAGCAGTTACTCGTCCGGGGTTGACACCGGGGAGCTGTTTTTT. Amino acid sequence: CASSYSSGVDTGELFF.

This clone came up a few times. The chain uses TRBV15 and TRBJ1-5; D not certain. V was pared by 0 bases and J by 7 bases, with 10 bases between. This CDR3 is 14 amino acids long. From germline, CDR1 is LNHNV and CDR2 YYDKDF (reference sequence). Written as DNA, the CDR3 is TGTGCCACCAGCAGAGATTGGGCAGAACAGCCCCAGCATTTT. Translation: CATSRDWAEQPQHF.

V is TRBV6-6 and J is TRBJ1-1; D possibly corresponds to TRBD1 (6 bases). CDR1 and CDR2 from the germline V gene are MNHNY and SVGAGI (reference sequence). The CDR3 covers 14 residues. V dropped 6 bases and J dropped 1 base, with 12 bases sitting between them. CDR3: CASRSGHPNTEAFF. The CDR3, as DNA: TGTGCCAGCAGGTCGGGACACCCGAACACTGAAGCTTTCTTT.

In this sample, this clone turned up once. The V and J genes are TRBV7-6 and TRBJ1-4; 7 nucleotides align to TRBD1. This CDR3 spans 15 amino acids. The junction had 8 bases not matched to a gene; V was cut back by 5 bases and J by 5 bases. CDR1 is SGHVS and CDR2 is FNYEAQ in the germline V gene. This CDR3 reads CASSQPGQINEKLFF. The CDR3 DNA is TGTGCCAGCAGCCAACCGGGACAGATAAATGAAAAACTGTTTTTT.

This chain links TRBV6-1 with TRBJ2-3; TRBD2 matches at 8 bases. The CDR3 consists of 17 residues. V lost 0 bases and J lost 6; bases outside the gene matches: 11. Looked up from germline, CDR1 is MNHNS and CDR2 is SASEGT. The CDR3 sequence is CASSEAVAGGPRDTQYF. In nucleotides, the CDR3 is TGTGCCAGCAGTGAAGCTGTCGCGGGAGGCCCGCGGGATACGCAGTATTTT.

The chain recombines TRBV10-3 with TRBJ1-3; maybe TRBD1 (5 bases). Germline V gives CDR1 ENHRY, CDR2 SYGVKD. The CDR3 totals 17 residues. The V end was cut by 4 bases, the J end by 3 bases, with 19 bases between. This chain's CDR3 is CAISGGAGQFNGNTIYF. The CDR3 coding sequence is TGTGCCATCAGTGGCGGGGCCGGCCAGTTTAATGGAAACACCATATATTTT.

The rearrangement uses TRBV9 and TRBJ2-3, with a weak D call TRBD2 (6 bases). CDR3 length: 16 residues. In germline, CDR1 is SGDLS, CDR2 YYNGEE. The V end lost 3 bases, the J end lost 0 bases, and 14 bases lay between the germline ends. CDR3 residues: CASSAQGGTSTDTQYF. The CDR3 DNA sequence: TGTGCCAGCAGCGCCCAAGGCGGGACCAGCACAGATACGCAGTATTTT.

The chain joins TRBV5-1 to TRBJ2-1; 10 bases fit TRBD2. This CDR3 is built from 16 residues. V lost 4 bases and J lost 8; bases outside the gene matches: 12. CDR1 is SGHRS and CDR2 is YFSETQ in the germline V gene. The CDR3, as DNA: TGCGCCAGCAGCCCGGAAGCGGGAGGGGGAAGGGATGAGCAGTTCTTC. Translation gives CASSPEAGGGRDEQFF.

The CDR3 DNA sequence: TGTGCCAGCAGCTGGGGATCAGACAGGGCCAAAAACATTCAGTACTTC. Translation: CASSWGSDRAKNIQYF. The chain uses TRBV7-2 and TRBJ2-4; weak D call: TRBD1 (6 bases). V gave up 4 bases and J gave up 1 base, with 14 bases separating them. CDR1 is SGHTA and CDR2 is FQGNSA in the germline V gene. The CDR3 is 16 residues long.

The J gene is TRBJ2-3, the V gene TRBV4-3; no clear D gene. There are 18 residues in the CDR3. V was pared by 0 bases and J by 1 base, with 17 bases between. The germline CDR1 and CDR2 sequences are LGHNA and YSLEER. The CDR3 DNA is TGCGCCAGCAGCCAAGATTCGGTAGCTGGTGGGGGCACAGATACGCAGTATTTT. Translating gives CASSQDSVAGGGTDTQYF.

V and J are TRBV28 and TRBJ1-5; D is possibly TRBD1 (5 bases). V lost 6 bases to trimming and J lost 5 bases, with 17 bases between them. CDR1 and CDR2 from the germline V gene are MDHEN and SYDVKM. The CDR3 covers 15 residues. CDR3 region: CASRDPQGFHQPQHF. DNA of the CDR3: TGTGCCAGCAGGGACCCTCAGGGTTTCCATCAGCCCCAGCATTTT.

The chain joins TRBV6-6 to TRBJ2-5; D possibly uses TRBD1 or TRBD2 (5 bases each). Per germline, CDR1 MNHNY and CDR2 SVGAGI (reference sequence). CDR3 length: 16 amino acids. V was shortened by 5 bases and J by 5 bases, with 21 bases between the two germline ends. The DNA for the CDR3 is TGTGCCAGCAGTCCCATACCGGGACGGACAATGGAGACCCAGTACTTC. Translated: CASSPIPGRTMETQYF.

Points on this clone: Distinct nucleotide sequences in the sample also encode this CDR3. The CDR3 DNA follows: TGTGCCAGCTCGTGGGGTTCTGGGGCCAACGTCCTGACTTTC. Encoded protein: CASSWGSGANVLTF. This chain uses TRBV25-1 with TRBJ2-6; D gene uncertain. The CDR3 runs 14 residues. Germline values: CDR1 MGHDK, CDR2 SYGVNS. V was trimmed by 8 bases and J by 1 base, leaving 9 bases between them.

To note about this clone: Different DNA sequences within this sample yield the same CDR3. V usage is TRBV4-1 and J usage is TRBJ2-5; D is perhaps TRBD2 (6 bases). V dropped 1 base and J dropped 4 bases, with 10 bases sitting between them. The CDR3 runs 14 residues. Looked up from germline, CDR1 is MGHRA and CDR2 is YSYEKL. CDR3 DNA sequence: TGCGCCAGCAGCCAAGGGGGGGTAGGAGAGACCCAGTACTTC. It translates to CASSQGGVGETQYF.

V gene TRBV14 combines with J gene TRBJ1-2, with no clear D. The CDR3 covers 11 residues. Germline lookup yields CDR1 SGHDN and CDR2 FVKESK. V was trimmed by 1 base and J by 9 bases, leaving 6 bases between them. For the CDR3, the DNA is TGTGCCAGCAGCCAAGGTTTGAGCTACACCTTC. Translated: CASSQGLSYTF.

About this clone: The sample holds other DNA sequences that translate to the same CDR3. The chain recombines TRBV27 with TRBJ2-3; D uncertain. Trimming took off 4 bases at V and 5 bases at J, with 4 bases between the two ends. The CDR3 has 11 amino acids. Looked up from germline, CDR1 is MNHEY and CDR2 is SMNVEV (reference sequence). The CDR3 DNA follows: TGTGCCAGCAGTTCCAGAGATACGCAGTATTTT. Translating it yields CASSSRDTQYF.

The chain employs TRBV6-1 and TRBJ2-7; D is perhaps TRBD2 (5 bases). The CDR3 totals 14 residues. V was clipped by 6 bases and J by 1 base, with 13 bases between them. In germline, CDR1 is MNHNS, CDR2 SASEGT. As DNA, the CDR3 is TGTGCCAGCAGGGGGTTGGCGGGTTCCTACGAGCAGTACTTC. It specifies CASRGLAGSYEQYF.

The V call is TRBV7-2, the J call TRBJ1-2; D unresolved. Germline V gives CDR1 SGHTA, CDR2 FQGNSA. Trimming removed 2 bases at V and 5 bases at J, with 18 bases between. This CDR3 has 16 amino acids. CDR3 in amino acids: CASSLLTNSAKYGYTF. In DNA form, the CDR3 reads TGTGCCAGCAGCTTATTAACGAACTCGGCCAAATATGGCTACACCTTC.